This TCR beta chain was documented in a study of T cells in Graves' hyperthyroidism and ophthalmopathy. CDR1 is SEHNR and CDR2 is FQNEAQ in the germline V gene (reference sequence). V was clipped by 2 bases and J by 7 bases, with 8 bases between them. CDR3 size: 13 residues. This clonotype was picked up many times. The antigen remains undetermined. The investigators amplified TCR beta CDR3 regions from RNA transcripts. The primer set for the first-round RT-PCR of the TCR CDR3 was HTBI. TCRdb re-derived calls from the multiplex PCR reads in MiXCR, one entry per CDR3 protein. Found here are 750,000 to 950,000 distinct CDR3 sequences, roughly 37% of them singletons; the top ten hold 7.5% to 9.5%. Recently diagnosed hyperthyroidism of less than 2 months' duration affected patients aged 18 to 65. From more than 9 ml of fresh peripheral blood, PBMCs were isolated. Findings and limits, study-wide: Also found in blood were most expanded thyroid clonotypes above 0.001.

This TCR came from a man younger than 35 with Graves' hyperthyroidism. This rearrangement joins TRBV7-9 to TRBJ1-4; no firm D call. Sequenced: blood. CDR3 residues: CASSLKESEKLFF. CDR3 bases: TGTGCCAGCAGCTTAAAGGAGTCTGAAAAACTGTTTTTT.